This TCR beta chain derives from a study of blood T cell repertoires in COVID-19. CDR1 is WNHNN, CDR2 SYGVQD, per germline (reference sequence). V shed 2 bases, J shed 0 bases, and the junction held 0 bases outside the gene matches. CDR3 length: 15 residues. Clones were sequenced by immunoSEQ multiplex PCR, and TCRdb holds only the in-frame ones, with some missing. The sample records approximately 150,000 clones, roughly 88% being singletons. The receptor comes from a man aged 18 to 29 with COVID-19, enrolled during active disease. Sequenced sample: peripheral blood. The V gene is TRBV10-1, the J gene TRBJ1-4; 7 positions match TRBD1. In DNA, the CDR3 is TGCGCCAGCAGTGAGGGGACAGCAACTAATGAAAAACTGTTTTTT. This codes for CASSEGTATNEKLFF.